The rows below give T cell receptor beta chains drawn from one sample of a study of a mutant IDH1 vaccine in newly diagnosed glioma. Sequenced by immunoSEQ multiplex PCR; TCRdb stores in-frame clones only, minus some. The sample yields approximately 92,000 clones, about four fifths seen once. The sequences come from PBMCs, collected from a glioma patient treated with radiotherapy, temozolomide or both. The receptors shown here come from a man in his forties with glioma. The CDR3 runs from the conserved cysteine through the conserved F or W. D genes are given only for firm matches. Clone size is stated in some rows and not others, as once, few, many or a class when expanded.

>TRBJ2-7|-|16|TRBD2|TRBV5-1
TGCGCCAGCAGCTACGGCGGACTAGTTTCGACCTACGAGCAGTACTTC
CASSYGGLVSTYEQYF
>TRBJ1-2|-|13|TRBD1|TRBV19
TGTGCCAGCAAGGGACAGGGGAGTTACGACTACACCTTC
CASKGQGSYDYTF
>TRBJ2-5|-|13|-|TRBV11-3
TGTGCCAGCAGCTTAGGGGGGAGTGAGACCCAGTACTTC
CASSLGGSETQYF
>TRBJ2-5|-|14|TRBD2|TRBV30
TGTGCCTGGCTAGGGACTAGCGGGAGAGAGACCCAGTACTTC
CAWLGTSGRETQYF
>TRBJ2-1|-|17|TRBD2|TRBV27
TGTGCCAGCAGTTTAGCGAGACTAGCGGGAGTTTACAATGAGCAGTTCTTC
CASSLARLAGVYNEQFF
>TRBJ2-5|-|14|TRBD1|TRBV5-6
TGTGCCAGCAGCTTGCTACAGGGGGTGAGGACCCAGTACTTC
CASSLLQGVRTQYF
>TRBJ1-1|-|17|TRBD1|TRBV18
TGTGCCAGCTCACCACTGGGGACAGGGGGCATTAACACTGAAGCTTTCTTT
CASSPLGTGGINTEAFF
>TRBJ2-5|-|16|TRBD2|TRBV4-3
TGCGCCAGCAGCCAAGATACGGCGGGGGGGCAAGAGACCCAGTACTTC
CASSQDTAGGQETQYF
>TRBJ2-5|-|15|-|TRBV19
TGTGCCAGTAGTATAGAGCAAGGGATCCGAGAGACCCAGTACTTC
CASSIEQGIRETQYF
>TRBJ2-2|many|14|-|TRBV27
TGTGCCAGCAGTCGTGGTCAGAACCCCGGGGAGCTGTTTTTT
CASSRGQNPGELFF
>TRBJ1-2|-|13|-|TRBV6-6
TGTGCCAGCAGTTTCGGGACTAACTATGGCTACACCTTC
CASSFGTNYGYTF
>TRBJ2-3|few|15|TRBD2|TRBV2
TGTGCCAGCAGCCAAGCGGGAGGGCCGGTAGATACGCAGTATTTT
CASSQAGGPVDTQYF
>TRBJ2-7|-|13|TRBD1|TRBV29-1
TGCAGCGTTGCCGCCCAGGGGGCCTACGAGCAGTACTTC
CSVAAQGAYEQYF
>TRBJ1-3|-|12|-|TRBV7-2
TGTGCCAGCAGCTTCGAGGGTAACACCATATATTTT
CASSFEGNTIYF
>TRBJ2-3|-|13|-|TRBV4-3
TGCGCCAGCAGCCAAGGAGATACAGATACGCAGTATTTT
CASSQGDTDTQYF
>TRBJ2-5|-|17|TRBD1|TRBV6-1
TGTGCCAGCAGTGAAGTGACAGGGGCCCTGGCCGGAGAGACCCAGTACTTC
CASSEVTGALAGETQYF
>TRBJ1-2|-|14|-|TRBV21-1
TGTGCCAGCAGCACGAAGGTACAGGGATCAGGCTACACCTTC
CASSTKVQGSGYTF
>TRBJ2-7|-|14|TRBD1|TRBV7-9
TGTGCCATCAGCAGACAGGGGCCGCCATACGAGCAGTACTTC
CAISRQGPPYEQYF
>TRBJ2-1|-|16|-|TRBV14
TGTGCCAGCAGCCAGGGGTGGTCACAGGGCGCGCGTGAGCAGTTCTTC
CASSQGWSQGAREQFF
>TRBJ2-2|-|16|-|TRBV19
TGTGCCAGTAGTATAGATTTCAGTGTGTACACCGGGGAGCTGTTTTTT
CASSIDFSVYTGELFF
>TRBJ2-7|-|10|-|TRBV29-1
TGCAGCGTTGCAGGGGACGAGCAGTACTTC
CSVAGDEQYF
>TRBJ1-2|-|11|-|TRBV30
TGTGCCTGGAGTGCCCCTCGCCTCTGGACCTTC
CAWSAPRLWTF
>TRBJ2-1|once|14|TRBD1|TRBV7-8
TGTGCCAGCAGCTTTGGACAGGGGGGTGTTGAGCAGTTCTTC
CASSFGQGGVEQFF
>TRBJ2-3|once|15|-|TRBV5-1
TGCGCCAGCAGCTTGGGAACGACGAGCACAGATACGCAGTATTTT
CASSLGTTSTDTQYF
>TRBJ2-7|once|15|-|TRBV4-2
TGTGCCAGCAGCCAAGATGCGGCAGCCTCCTACGAGCAGTACTTC
CASSQDAAASYEQYF
>TRBJ1-1|-|14|-|TRBV28
TGTGCCAGCACCGCCCTTATCCTAGGCACTGAAGCTTTCTTT
CASTALILGTEAFF
>TRBJ1-2|-|14|-|TRBV14
TGTGCCAGCAGCCAAGATGCGGGGGTCATCGGCTACACCTTC
CASSQDAGVIGYTF
>TRBJ1-1|-|17|TRBD1|TRBV5-1
TGCGCCAGCAGCACGGGACAGGGGGCCCTCTTGAACACTGAAGCTTTCTTT
CASSTGQGALLNTEAFF
>TRBJ1-2|-|12|TRBD1|TRBV9
TGTGCCAGCAGCCACGACAGGGATGGCTACACCTTC
CASSHDRDGYTF
>TRBJ2-2|few|13|-|TRBV10-1
TGCGCCAGCAGGAGGGGGAACACCGGGGAGCTGTTTTTT
CASRRGNTGELFF
>TRBJ1-6|-|14|-|TRBV7-9
TGTGCCAGCAGCTTAGCGGGGTATAATTCACCCCTCCACTTT
CASSLAGYNSPLHF
>TRBJ2-7|-|14|TRBD1|TRBV27
TGTGCCAGCAGTCACCCGGGACAGGGCTACGAGCAGTACTTC
CASSHPGQGYEQYF
>TRBJ2-3|-|13|-|TRBV5-5
TGTGCCAGCAGCTTGGCCCTCCCCGTGGCGCAGTATTTT
CASSLALPVAQYF
>TRBJ2-3|-|12|-|TRBV30
TGTGCCTGCATGGACGGCACAGATACGCAGTATTTT
CACMDGTDTQYF
>TRBJ1-1|many|17|TRBD1|TRBV14
TGTGCCAGCAGCCCGCGGGGACAGGGGCTGGGGAACACTGAAGCTTTCTTT
CASSPRGQGLGNTEAFF
>TRBJ2-7|few|14|-|TRBV18
TGTGCCAGCTCACCACCTGCGGGCTCCTACGAGCAGTACTTC
CASSPPAGSYEQYF
>TRBJ2-2|-|18|TRBD2|TRBV10-3
TGTGCCATCAGTGAGTCGGCACCGGGAGGGGGAGGCACCGGGGAGCTGTTTTTT
CAISESAPGGGGTGELFF
>TRBJ2-7|-|17|TRBD2|TRBV4-1
TGCGCCAGCAGCCAAGATATGCGGGAGGTACCTTCCTACGAGCAGTACTTC
CASSQDMREVPSYEQYF
>TRBJ2-7|-|11|-|TRBV28
TGTGCCAGCGAGGGAAGCTACGAGCAGTACTTC
CASEGSYEQYF
>TRBJ2-1|-|13|TRBD2|TRBV29-1
TGCAGCGTTGAGCGGACTAGCGGGAATGAGCAGTTCTTC
CSVERTSGNEQFF
>TRBJ2-7|-|14|-|TRBV7-9
TGTGCCAGCAGCTTAGCGGAACAGATCCACGAGCAGTACTTC
CASSLAEQIHEQYF
>TRBJ2-5|-|13|-|TRBV25-1
TGTGCCAGCAGTGAGGGGAGCAGGGAGACCCAGTACTTC
CASSEGSRETQYF
>TRBJ2-3|-|17|-|TRBV27
TGTGCCAGCAGTCCAACCTTGGGGCGGATGAGCACAGATACGCAGTATTTT
CASSPTLGRMSTDTQYF
>TRBJ1-3|-|17|TRBD1|TRBV9
TGTGCCAGCAGCGAGGACCCTACTCAGGGGGTTAGAAACACCATATATTTT
CASSEDPTQGVRNTIYF
>TRBJ1-5|-|16|TRBD1|TRBV5-6
TGTGCCAGCAGTCAAACCACAGGGGGCGGCAATCAGCCCCAGCATTTT
CASSQTTGGGNQPQHF
>TRBJ2-3|few|16|TRBD1|TRBV19
TGTGCCAGTAGTAAATGGACAGGGAGGAGGGCAGATACGCAGTATTTT
CASSKWTGRRADTQYF
>TRBJ1-1|-|15|TRBD1|TRBV5-1
TGCGCCAGCAGCTTGGTGACAGGGACGAACACTGAAGCTTTCTTT
CASSLVTGTNTEAFF